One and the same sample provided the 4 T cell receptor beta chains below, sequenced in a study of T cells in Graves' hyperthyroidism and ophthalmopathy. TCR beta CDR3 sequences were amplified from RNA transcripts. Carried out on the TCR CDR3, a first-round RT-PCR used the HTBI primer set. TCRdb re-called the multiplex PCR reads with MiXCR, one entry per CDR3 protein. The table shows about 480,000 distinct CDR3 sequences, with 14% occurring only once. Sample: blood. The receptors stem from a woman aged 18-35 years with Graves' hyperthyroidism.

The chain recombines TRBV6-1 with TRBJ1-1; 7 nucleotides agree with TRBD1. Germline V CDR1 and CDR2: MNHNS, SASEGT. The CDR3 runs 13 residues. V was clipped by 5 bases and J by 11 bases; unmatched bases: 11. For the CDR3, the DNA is TGTGCCAGCAGTCCTCAAGCCGAACAGGGGGCTTTCTTT. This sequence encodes CASSPQAEQGAFF.

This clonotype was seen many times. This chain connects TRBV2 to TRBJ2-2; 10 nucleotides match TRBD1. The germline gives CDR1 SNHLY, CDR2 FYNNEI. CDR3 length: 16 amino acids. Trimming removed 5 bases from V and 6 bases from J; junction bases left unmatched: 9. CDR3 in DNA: TGTGCCAGCAGTAATTTGGACAGGGGGACAGCCGGGGAGCTGTTTTTT. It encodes CASSNLDRGTAGELFF.

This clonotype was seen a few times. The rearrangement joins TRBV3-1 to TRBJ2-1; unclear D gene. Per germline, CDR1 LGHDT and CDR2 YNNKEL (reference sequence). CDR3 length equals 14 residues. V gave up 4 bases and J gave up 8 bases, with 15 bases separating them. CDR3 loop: CASSPESRLHEQFF. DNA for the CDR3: TGTGCCAGCAGCCCCGAGTCCAGGCTCCATGAGCAGTTCTTC.

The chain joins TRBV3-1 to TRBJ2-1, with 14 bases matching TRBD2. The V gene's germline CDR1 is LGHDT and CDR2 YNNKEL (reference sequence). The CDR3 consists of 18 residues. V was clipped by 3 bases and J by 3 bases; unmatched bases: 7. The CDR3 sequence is CASSQGLAGVAVYNEQFF. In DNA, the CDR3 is TGTGCCAGCAGCCAGGGACTAGCGGGAGTGGCGGTCTACAATGAGCAGTTCTTC.